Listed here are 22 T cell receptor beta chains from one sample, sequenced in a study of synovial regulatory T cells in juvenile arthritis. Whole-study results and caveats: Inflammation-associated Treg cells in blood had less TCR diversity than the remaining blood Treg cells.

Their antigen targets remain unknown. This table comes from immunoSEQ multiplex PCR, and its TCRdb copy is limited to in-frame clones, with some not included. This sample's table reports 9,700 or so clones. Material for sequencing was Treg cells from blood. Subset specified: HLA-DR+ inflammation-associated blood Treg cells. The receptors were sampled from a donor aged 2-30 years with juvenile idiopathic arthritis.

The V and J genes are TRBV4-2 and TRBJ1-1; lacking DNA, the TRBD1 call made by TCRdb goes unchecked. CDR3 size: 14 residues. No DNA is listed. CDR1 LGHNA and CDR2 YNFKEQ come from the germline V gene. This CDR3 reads CASSPSGTGIEAFF.

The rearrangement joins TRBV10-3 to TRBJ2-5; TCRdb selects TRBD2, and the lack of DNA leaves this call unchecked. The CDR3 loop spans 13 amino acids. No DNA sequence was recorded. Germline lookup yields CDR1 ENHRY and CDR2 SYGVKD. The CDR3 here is CAVAGLKQETQYF.

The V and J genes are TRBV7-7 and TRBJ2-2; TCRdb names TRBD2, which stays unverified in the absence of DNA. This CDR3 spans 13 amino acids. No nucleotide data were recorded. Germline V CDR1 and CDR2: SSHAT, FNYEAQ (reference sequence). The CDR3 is CASSFPGGGELFF.

CDR3 loop: CSVDRGRYGYTF. V gene TRBV29-1 combines with J gene TRBJ1-2. This CDR3 has 12 residues. No DNA is given. Germline lookup yields CDR1 SQVTM and CDR2 ANQGSEA.

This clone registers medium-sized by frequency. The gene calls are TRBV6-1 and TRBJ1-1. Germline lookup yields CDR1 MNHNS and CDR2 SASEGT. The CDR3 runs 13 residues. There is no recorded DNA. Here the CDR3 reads CASSEMRNTEAFF.

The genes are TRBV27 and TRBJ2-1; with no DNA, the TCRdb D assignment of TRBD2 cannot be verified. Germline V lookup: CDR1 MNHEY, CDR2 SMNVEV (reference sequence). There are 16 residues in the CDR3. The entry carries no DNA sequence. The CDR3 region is CASSLSGTSGGNEQFF.

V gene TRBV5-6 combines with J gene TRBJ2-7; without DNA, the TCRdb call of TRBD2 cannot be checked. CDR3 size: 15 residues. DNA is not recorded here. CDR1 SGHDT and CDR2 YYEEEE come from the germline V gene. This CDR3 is CASSLRTAGGNEQYF.

The CDR3 loop reads CAWSVIPLNYEQYF. The chain links TRBV30 to TRBJ2-7. Germline V gene lookup returns CDR1 GTSNPN and CDR2 SVGIG (reference sequence). This CDR3 region has 14 residues. No DNA is given. The full variable domain, its missing parts supplied by reference TRBV30 and TRBJ2-7, is SQTIHQWPATLVQPVGSPLSLECTVEGTSNPNLYWYRQAAGRGLQLLFYSVGIGQISSEVPQNLSASRPQDRQFILSSKKLLLSDSGFYLCAWSVIPLNYEQYFGPGTRLTVT.

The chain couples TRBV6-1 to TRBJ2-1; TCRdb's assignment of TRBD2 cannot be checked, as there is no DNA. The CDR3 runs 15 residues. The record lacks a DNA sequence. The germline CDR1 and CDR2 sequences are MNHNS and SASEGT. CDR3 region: CASSRTSGDYNEQFF.

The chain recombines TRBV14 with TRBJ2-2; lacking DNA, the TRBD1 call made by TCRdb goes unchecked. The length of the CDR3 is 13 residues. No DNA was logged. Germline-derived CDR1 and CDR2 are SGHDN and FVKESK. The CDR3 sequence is CASSQEVRGELFF.

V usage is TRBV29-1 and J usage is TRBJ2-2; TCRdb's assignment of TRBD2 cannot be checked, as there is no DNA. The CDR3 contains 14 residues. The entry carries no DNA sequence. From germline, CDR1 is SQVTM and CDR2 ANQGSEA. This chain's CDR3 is CSAKPGEGAGELFF.

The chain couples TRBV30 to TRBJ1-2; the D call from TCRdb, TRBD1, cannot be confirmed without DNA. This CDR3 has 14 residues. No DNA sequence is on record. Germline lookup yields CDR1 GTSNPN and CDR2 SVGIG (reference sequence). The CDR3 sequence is CAWRGDRRNYGYTF.

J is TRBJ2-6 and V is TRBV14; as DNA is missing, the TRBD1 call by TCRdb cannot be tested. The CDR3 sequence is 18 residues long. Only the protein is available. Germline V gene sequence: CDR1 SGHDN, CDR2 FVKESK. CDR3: CASSRAGRGQVGASVLTF.

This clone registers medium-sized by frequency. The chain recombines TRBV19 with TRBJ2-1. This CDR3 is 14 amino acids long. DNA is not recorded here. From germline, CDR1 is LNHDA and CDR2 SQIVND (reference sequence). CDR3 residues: CASSIGSSYNEQFF.

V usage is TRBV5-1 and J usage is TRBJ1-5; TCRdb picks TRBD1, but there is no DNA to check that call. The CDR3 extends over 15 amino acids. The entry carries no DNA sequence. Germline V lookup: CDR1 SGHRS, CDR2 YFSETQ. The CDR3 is CASSLEGANNQPQHF. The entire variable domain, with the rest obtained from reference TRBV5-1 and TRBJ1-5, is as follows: KAGVTQTPRYLIKTRGQQVTLSCSPISGHRSVSWYQQTPGQGLQFLFEYFSETQRNKGNFPGRFSGRQFSNSRSEMNVSTLELGDSALYLCASSLEGANNQPQHFGDGTRLSIL.

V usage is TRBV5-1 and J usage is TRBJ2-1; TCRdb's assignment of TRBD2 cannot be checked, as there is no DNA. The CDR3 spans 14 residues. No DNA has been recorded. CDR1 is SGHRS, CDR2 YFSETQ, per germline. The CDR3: CASSWAAAAGEQFF.

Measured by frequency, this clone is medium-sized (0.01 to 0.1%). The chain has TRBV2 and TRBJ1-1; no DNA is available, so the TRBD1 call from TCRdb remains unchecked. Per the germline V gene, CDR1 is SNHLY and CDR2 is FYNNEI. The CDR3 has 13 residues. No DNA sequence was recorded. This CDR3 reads CASRDRLNTEAFF.

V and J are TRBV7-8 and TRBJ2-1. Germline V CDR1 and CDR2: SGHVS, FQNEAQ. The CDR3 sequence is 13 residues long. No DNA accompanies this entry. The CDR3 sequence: CASPGDSYNEQFF.

CDR3: CSVDEVGELFF. The J gene is TRBJ2-2, the V gene TRBV29-1; TCRdb reports TRBD2, a call that lacks DNA to check it against. CDR3 length equals 11 residues. The protein alone is recorded here. The germline CDR1 and CDR2 sequences are SQVTM and ANQGSEA.

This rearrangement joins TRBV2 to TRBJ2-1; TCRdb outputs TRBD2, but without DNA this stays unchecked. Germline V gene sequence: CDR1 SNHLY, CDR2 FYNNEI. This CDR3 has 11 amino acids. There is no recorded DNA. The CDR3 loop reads CASSETGEQFF.

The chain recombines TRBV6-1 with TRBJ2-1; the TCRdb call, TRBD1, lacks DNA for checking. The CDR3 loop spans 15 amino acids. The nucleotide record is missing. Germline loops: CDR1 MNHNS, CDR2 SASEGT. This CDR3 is CASSEEAGPYNEQFF.

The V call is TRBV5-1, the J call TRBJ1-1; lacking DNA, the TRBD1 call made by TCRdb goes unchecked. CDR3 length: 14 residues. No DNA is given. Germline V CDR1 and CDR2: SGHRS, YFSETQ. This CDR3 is CASRRQVLATEAFF.